A selection of T cell receptor beta chains follows, all from one sample in a study of CD8 T cells in Susac syndrome. TCRdb recomputed calls from the immunoSEQ multiplex PCR reads with MiXCR, one row per CDR3 protein. Here the sample spans some 110,000 distinct CDR3 sequences, 94% being singletons. The sequenced sample consisted of CD8+ T cells from PBMCs. The receptor set was obtained from a human donor with Susac syndrome. Each CDR3 is given with its conserved first and last residue. The D gene is left open where the match is weak. Size is omitted from some rows. Given values are once, few, many or a class for expanded clones.

>TRBD2|NA|TRBV20-1|TRBJ2-7
CSATTSGGAYEQHF
TGCAGTGCTACCACTAGCGGGGGGGCCTACGAGCAGCACTTC
>NA|NA|TRBV2|TRBJ1-2
CASSDQGEGGLYGYTF
TGTGCCAGCAGTGATCAGGGAGAGGGGGGACTCTATGGCTACACCTTC
>TRBD1|NA|TRBV25-1|TRBJ2-7
CASSRTGGPYEQYF
TGTGCCAGCAGTAGGACAGGGGGCCCGTACGAGCAGTACTTC
>TRBD1|NA|TRBV2|TRBJ1-2
CASSEGAGGFGYTF
TGTGCCAGCAGTGAAGGGGCAGGGGGCTTTGGCTACACCTTC
>NA|NA|TRBV29-1|TRBJ2-3
CSVEGRGETDTQYF
TGCAGCGTTGAAGGCAGGGGTGAGACAGATACGCAGTATTTT
>NA|NA|TRBV5-1|TRBJ2-3
CASRSGTSSTDTQYF
TGCGCCAGCAGATCTGGTACTTCTAGCACAGATACGCAGTATTTT
>TRBD1|NA|TRBV2|TRBJ2-7
CASSMALTGELYEQYF
TGTGCCAGCAGTATGGCCTTGACAGGGGAACTGTACGAGCAGTACTTC
>NA|NA|TRBV6-6|TRBJ1-2
CASSYSGPSEGYTF
TGTGCCAGCAGTTACTCCGGGCCGAGCGAGGGCTACACCTTC
>NA|NA|TRBV11-1|TRBJ2-1
CASSFPDNEQFF
TGTGCCAGCAGCTTTCCGGACAATGAGCAGTTCTTC
>NA|NA|TRBV15|TRBJ1-1
CATSRPNGVITEAFF
TGTGCCACCAGCAGGCCCAATGGGGTGATCACTGAAGCTTTCTTT
>TRBD1|NA|TRBV7-9|TRBJ1-1
CASSSSDRDLEAFF
TGTGCCAGCAGCTCTAGTGACAGGGACCTTGAAGCTTTCTTT
>TRBD1|once|TRBV14|TRBJ2-7
CASSQDRQGTREQYF
TGTGCCAGCAGCCAAGATCGACAGGGTACACGGGAGCAGTACTTC
>NA|NA|TRBV12-3/TRBV12-4|TRBJ2-7
CASSLVGRSYEQYF
TGTGCCAGCAGTTTAGTTGGACGGAGCTACGAGCAGTACTTC
>TRBD1|NA|TRBV12-3/TRBV12-4|TRBJ2-1
CASSTGGGEQFF
TGTGCCAGCAGTACAGGGGGCGGTGAGCAGTTCTTC
>NA|NA|TRBV3-1|TRBJ2-2
CASSQAIGHSLNTGELFF
TGTGCCAGCAGCCAAGCTATCGGACACTCGCTGAACACCGGGGAGCTGTTTTTT
>NA|once|TRBV6-6|TRBJ2-5
CAATTAYQETQYF
TGTGCCGCGACGACTGCGTACCAAGAGACCCAGTACTTC
>NA|NA|TRBV2|TRBJ1-2
CASSEADPIGYTF
TGTGCCAGCAGTGAAGCCGACCCTATAGGCTACACCTTC
>TRBD2|NA|TRBV6-1|TRBJ2-1
CASSSPLSGGSYNEQFF
TGTGCCAGCTCCTCCCCCCTCAGCGGGGGCTCCTACAATGAGCAGTTCTTC
>TRBD1|NA|TRBV13|TRBJ1-2
CASSFRGGGGYGYTF
TGTGCCAGCAGCTTTAGAGGGGGCGGAGGCTATGGCTACACCTTC
>NA|NA|TRBV7-9|TRBJ2-7
CASSLSPYEQYF
TGTGCCAGCAGCTTAAGCCCTTACGAGCAGTACTTC
>TRBD2|NA|TRBV25-1|TRBJ2-3
CASLASGERDTQYF
TGTGCCAGCCTAGCTAGCGGGGAAAGAGATACGCAGTATTTT
>NA|NA|TRBV19|TRBJ1-1
CASSIAGANTEAFF
TGTGCCAGTAGTATAGCAGGTGCGAACACTGAAGCTTTCTTT
>NA|NA|TRBV7-9|TRBJ1-3
CASSHAGNTIYF
TGTGCCAGCAGTCATGCAGGAAACACCATATATTTT
>TRBD1|NA|TRBV29-1|TRBJ2-7
CSVWLRDRGHEQYF
TGCAGCGTTTGGCTGCGGGACAGGGGGCATGAGCAGTACTTC
>NA|NA|TRBV3-1|TRBJ1-3
CASSQGDGAGNTIYF
TGTGCCAGCAGCCAAGGAGACGGAGCTGGAAACACCATATATTTT
>NA|NA|TRBV2|TRBJ1-2
CASSEGPGYTF
TGTGCCAGCAGTGAAGGGCCTGGCTACACCTTC
>TRBD1|NA|TRBV12-3/TRBV12-4|TRBJ1-1
CASSPDRAGTEAFF
TGTGCCAGCAGCCCCGACAGGGCTGGCACTGAAGCTTTCTTT
>NA|NA|TRBV6-1|TRBJ1-2
CASSETVWGYTF
TGTGCCAGCAGTGAGACAGTATGGGGCTACACCTTC
>NA|NA|TRBV20-1|TRBJ2-7
CSASWSDHEQYF
TGCAGTGCTAGCTGGTCCGACCACGAGCAGTACTTC
>NA|NA|TRBV20-1|TRBJ2-5
CSARDLPGGGQETQYF
TGCAGTGCTAGAGATTTACCAGGGGGAGGCCAAGAGACCCAGTACTTC
>NA|NA|TRBV14|TRBJ2-1
CASNGPYNEQFF
TGTGCCAGCAACGGACCATACAATGAGCAGTTCTTC
>NA|once|TRBV29-1|TRBJ2-1
CSVEVNNEQFF
TGCAGCGTTGAAGTAAACAATGAGCAGTTCTTC
>NA|NA|TRBV4-3|TRBJ1-2
CASSQDELDGSGYTF
TGCGCCAGCAGCCAAGACGAGTTGGACGGGAGTGGCTACACCTTC
>TRBD2|once|TRBV27|TRBJ2-3
CASSFRVAGGPDTQYF
TGTGCCAGCAGTTTCCGGGTAGCGGGGGGGCCAGATACGCAGTATTTT
>TRBD2|NA|TRBV12-3/TRBV12-4|TRBJ2-1
CASRYGGALVNEQFF
TGTGCCAGCAGATACGGGGGGGCATTAGTCAATGAGCAGTTCTTC
>NA|NA|TRBV27|TRBJ1-5
CASSALGLDQPQHF
TGTGCCAGCAGTGCCTTGGGGTTGGATCAGCCCCAGCATTTT
>NA|NA|TRBV29-1|TRBJ2-2
CSVDYPFGEMDTGELFF
TGCAGCGTTGATTATCCCTTCGGGGAAATGGACACCGGGGAGCTGTTTTTT
>NA|NA|TRBV5-1|TRBJ1-3
CASSEGTSGNTIYF
TGCGCCAGCAGTGAGGGCACCTCTGGAAACACCATATATTTT
>TRBD1|NA|TRBV4-1|TRBJ2-1
CASSQGTGYGEQFF
TGCGCCAGCAGCCAGGGGACAGGGTATGGTGAGCAGTTCTTC
>TRBD2|NA|TRBV4-2|TRBJ2-5
CASSQDRGGQETQYF
TGTGCCAGCAGCCAAGATCGGGGGGGCCAAGAGACCCAGTACTTC
>TRBD2|NA|TRBV5-6|TRBJ2-5
CASTSSGGRKTQYF
TGTGCCAGCACTAGCTCGGGAGGGAGAAAGACCCAGTACTTC
>NA|NA|TRBV3-1|TRBJ1-2
CASSQDPIRDLSDYGYTF
TGTGCCAGCAGCCAAGATCCCATCCGGGATTTATCCGACTATGGCTACACCTTC
>TRBD2|NA|TRBV29-1|TRBJ2-1
CSVGRAGPYNEQFF
TGCAGCGTGGGGAGGGCGGGTCCCTACAATGAGCAGTTCTTC
>TRBD2|NA|TRBV7-9|TRBJ2-3
CASSFWGGDTQYF
TGTGCCAGCAGCTTTTGGGGAGGGGATACGCAGTATTTT
>NA|NA|TRBV7-8|TRBJ2-3
CASSPGAGPLTDTQYF
TGTGCCAGCAGCCCCGGGGCAGGGCCCCTCACAGATACGCAGTATTTT
>TRBD2|NA|TRBV9|TRBJ2-1
CASSVGPGGSNEQFF
TGTGCCAGCAGCGTAGGTCCGGGGGGGTCCAATGAGCAGTTCTTC
>TRBD1|NA|TRBV6-1|TRBJ2-2
CASSSRGQGVYAGELFF
TGTGCCAGCAGCTCGAGGGGACAGGGGGTGTACGCCGGGGAGCTGTTTTTT
>NA|NA|TRBV9|TRBJ1-1
CASNPGEANTEVFF
TGTGCCAGCAACCCCGGGGAGGCGAACACTGAAGTTTTCTTT
>TRBD1|few|TRBV2|TRBJ2-7
CASSQGASYEQYF
TGTGCCAGCAGCCAGGGGGCCTCCTACGAGCAGTACTTC
>TRBD1|NA|TRBV29-1|TRBJ2-2
CSVSGTGGDTGELFF
TGCAGCGTTTCCGGGACAGGGGGAGACACCGGGGAGCTGTTTTTT
>NA|NA|TRBV27|TRBJ1-2
CASSSRDVGGYTF
TGTGCCAGCAGTTCTCGGGACGTCGGGGGCTACACCTTC
>NA|NA|TRBV7-9|TRBJ2-7
CASSLALGGYEQYF
TGTGCCAGCAGCTTAGCGCTGGGAGGTTACGAGCAGTACTTC
>NA|once|TRBV29-1|TRBJ2-1
CSVEDSGTRMGNEQFF
TGCAGCGTTGAAGATTCCGGGACACGAATGGGTAATGAGCAGTTCTTC
>NA|NA|TRBV7-9|TRBJ1-2
CASSPGKDGYTF
TGTGCCAGCAGCCCAGGGAAGGATGGCTACACCTTC
>NA|NA|TRBV27|TRBJ1-2
CASRSYGDGGYTF
TGTGCCAGCAGGTCGTACGGGGACGGTGGCTACACCTTC
>NA|NA|TRBV7-2|TRBJ2-2
CASSFRREYTGELFF
TGTGCCAGCAGCTTTCGACGGGAGTACACCGGGGAGCTGTTTTTT
>TRBD1|NA|TRBV20-1|TRBJ1-2
CSARETGTGTYGYTF
TGCAGTGCTAGGGAAACCGGGACAGGGACCTATGGCTACACCTTC
>NA|few|TRBV15|TRBJ1-2
CATSREQLYGYTF
TGTGCCACCAGCAGAGAACAGCTCTATGGCTACACCTTC
>NA|NA|TRBV6-5|TRBJ2-5
CASSPWGEETQYF
TGTGCCAGCAGTCCCTGGGGAGAAGAGACCCAGTACTTC